This T cell receptor (beta chain) appears in the sequencing data of a study of shared clonotypes between healthy human individuals. Study-wide context: The donor pool was made up of a couple of women and a few men aged 18 to 49.

Study-wide results and caveats: As a rule, naive subsets had a larger estimated richness than memory subsets.

A note on this clone: No antigen is known for it.

This CDR3 contains 15 residues. Germline V CDR1 and CDR2: MDHEN, SYDVKM. The V end was cut by 3 bases, the J end by 3 bases, with 15 bases between. Sequencing used immunoSEQ multiplex PCR; TCRdb keeps in-frame clones, though not all of them. The sample lists about 2.1 million clones, around 93% occurring once. CD45RO negativity and positive selection for CCR7 defined naive CD8 cells, a population that excluded terminally differentiated effector memory CD45RA+ cells. Adult donors, all healthy and HIV-negative, had no recent acute infections or vaccinations. There were only Caucasian adults among the donors, and all lived in Nashville, Tennessee.

The sequence derives from a man aged 18 to 30 in good health. Some clones in this sample may be carry-over from other donors' samples. This rearrangement joins TRBV28 to TRBJ2-7; D gene uncertain. Sequenced material: naive CD8+ T cells from PBMCs. The CDR3 DNA sequence: TGTGCCAGCAGTTTCGGCGGCGGCACCTACTACGAGCAGTACTTC. It is translated as CASSFGGGTYYEQYF.